The next 27 T cell receptor beta chains were all read from a single sample in a study of OX40 agonist ivuxolimab in advanced cancers. Using immunoSEQ multiplex PCR, the repertoire was profiled, and TCRdb retains in-frame clones only, with some absent. The table includes about 82,000 clones, around 88% detected once. The starting material was CD4+ or CD8+ T cells sorted from blood, obtained in a trial of the OX40 agonist ivuxolimab. Source of these receptors: an adult with an advanced solid tumor such as melanoma, head and neck, liver or kidney cancer.

V is TRBV28 and J is TRBJ1-3; perhaps TRBD1 as D (6 bases). This CDR3 has 14 amino acids. V lost 2 bases to trimming and J lost 2 bases, with 7 bases between them. CDR1 MDHEN and CDR2 SYDVKM come from the germline V gene. The CDR3 DNA is TGTGCCAGCAGTTTAACAGGGACTGGAAACACCATATATTTT. Translating it yields CASSLTGTGNTIYF.

This clone is a singleton in its sample. This chain links TRBV5-1 with TRBJ2-5, with D maybe TRBD1 (6 bases). Deletions cut 4 bases from V and 2 bases from J, with 9 bases between. Germline assignment: CDR1 SGHRS and CDR2 YFSETQ. The CDR3 contains 13 residues. CDR3 coding DNA: TGCGCCAGCAGCATAGGGGGTCAAGAGACCCAGTACTTC. This sequence encodes CASSIGGQETQYF.

In DNA, the CDR3 is TGTGCCAGCAGCTCGGGGACGGCTGCCGGTTACGAGCAGTACTTC. Its protein product is CASSSGTAAGYEQYF. This chain connects TRBV7-2 to TRBJ2-7, with D perhaps being TRBD1 or TRBD2 (5 bases each). Germline CDR1 and CDR2: SGHTA and FQGNSA. The V end lost 4 bases, the J end lost 4 bases, and 17 bases lay between the germline ends. This CDR3 contains 15 residues.

The chain combines TRBV7-9 with TRBJ2-2; 9 nucleotides match TRBD1. The CDR3 runs 15 residues. V lost 5 bases, J lost 4 bases, and 5 bases stayed unmatched. Germline CDR1 SEHNR, CDR2 FQNEAQ (reference sequence). CDR3 nucleotide sequence: TGTGCCAGCAGCCCGGACAGGGGCGGCACCGGGGAGCTGTTTTTT. Translation: CASSPDRGGTGELFF.

This clone was detected only once. V usage is TRBV30 and J usage is TRBJ2-6; 8 positions match TRBD1. The J segment lost 0 bases and the V segment lost 5 bases, leaving 6 bases of the junction unmatched. Germline CDR1 reads GTSNPN; CDR2 reads SVGIG (reference sequence). CDR3 size: 16 residues. The CDR3, as DNA: TGTGCCTGGTCCCGGACAGGGACCTCTGGGGCCAACGTCCTGACTTTC. Protein: CAWSRTGTSGANVLTF.

CDR3 coding DNA: TGTGCCAGCTCTTCGGCGGACTCCAATGAGCAGTTCTTC. Its protein is CASSSADSNEQFF. The chain has TRBV7-2 and TRBJ2-1; a possible D gene is TRBD2 (5 bases). This CDR3 is built from 13 residues. Germline values: CDR1 SGHTA, CDR2 FQGNSA. The V gene lost 8 bases and the J gene lost 6 bases, with 14 bases spanning the gap.

The chain combines TRBV13 with TRBJ2-7; D unclear. V was trimmed by 4 bases and J by 3 bases, leaving 4 bases between them. Germline values: CDR1 PRHDT, CDR2 FYEKMQ (reference sequence). The CDR3 totals 11 residues. The chain's CDR3 is CASSSYYEQYF. In DNA form, the CDR3 reads TGTGCCAGCAGCTCTTACTACGAGCAGTACTTC.

The rearrangement uses TRBV7-2 and TRBJ2-5; D is ambiguous. Trimming cost V 5 bases and J 1 base, with 11 bases left between them. CDR3 length equals 14 residues. Per the germline V gene, CDR1 is SGHTA and CDR2 is FQGNSA. The CDR3 loop reads CASSHSTIQETQYF. Written as DNA, the CDR3 is TGTGCCAGCAGCCATTCGACGATCCAAGAGACCCAGTACTTC.

This clone has just one count. This chain uses TRBV28 with TRBJ2-3; no clear D. The CDR3 is 14 residues long. Germline values: CDR1 MDHEN, CDR2 SYDVKM. V was pared by 2 bases and J by 0 bases, with 6 bases between. The CDR3 DNA sequence: TGTGCCAGCAGTTTACAGGAGAGCACAGATACGCAGTATTTT. It translates to CASSLQESTDTQYF.

The gene calls are TRBV5-6 and TRBJ2-1; D perhaps matches TRBD1 (5 bases). Germline V gene sequence: CDR1 SGHDT, CDR2 YYEEEE. Trimming removed 2 bases at V and 3 bases at J, with 12 bases between. The length of the CDR3 is 15 residues. CDR3 nucleotides: TGTGCCAGCAGCTTCTCAGGGTTTGGCTACAATGAGCAGTTCTTC. It encodes CASSFSGFGYNEQFF.

The chain joins TRBV11-1 to TRBJ2-6; no reliable D call. Germline values: CDR1 SGHAT, CDR2 FQDESV (reference sequence). V was shortened by 5 bases and J by 0 bases, with 8 bases between the two germline ends. CDR3 length: 15 residues. This CDR3 reads CASSPDISGANVLTF. The CDR3, as DNA: TGTGCCAGCAGCCCAGACATCTCTGGGGCCAACGTCCTGACTTTC.

This clone was observed a few times. CDR3 sequence: CARSLGQLSNYGYTF. The DNA of the CDR3 is TGTGCCAGAAGCTTAGGACAGCTTTCAAACTATGGCTACACCTTC. This chain joins TRBV7-5 and TRBJ1-2; TRBD1 was called by the table and not checked on the DNA. TRBV7-5 is given as a pseudogene. CDR3 length: 15 residues.

The CDR3 here is CASSPPPTYEQYF. The CDR3 nucleotides read TGTGCCAGCAGTCCCCCGCCGACCTACGAGCAGTACTTC. This chain connects TRBV28 to TRBJ2-7; no clear D. The CDR3 is made up of 13 amino acids. CDR1 MDHEN and CDR2 SYDVKM come from the germline V gene. The germline V and J ends were trimmed by 5 bases and 2 bases, with 10 bases remaining between them.

The V gene is TRBV11-3, the J gene TRBJ2-3; the D gene is possibly TRBD2 (6 bases). Germline V gene data show CDR1 as SGHNT and CDR2 as YENEEA. The CDR3 runs to 14 residues. V dropped 5 bases and J dropped 1 base, with 10 bases sitting between them. CDR3 sequence: CASSPSAGTDTQYF. CDR3 nucleotides: TGTGCCAGCAGCCCTAGCGCGGGCACAGATACGCAGTATTTT.

CDR3 in amino acids: CASSLKVGESTDTQYF. The CDR3 bases are TGTGCCAGCAGCCTTAAAGTGGGGGAGAGCACAGATACGCAGTATTTT. This chain links TRBV11-2 with TRBJ2-3; either TRBD1 or TRBD2 may supply D (5 bases each). V lost 5 bases, J lost 0 bases, and 15 bases lay in between. The CDR3 is 16 residues long. Germline assignment: CDR1 SGHAT and CDR2 FQNNGV.

The chain employs TRBV19 and TRBJ1-1; D uncertain. V was trimmed by 8 bases and J by 0 bases, leaving 13 bases between them. The CDR3 runs 14 residues. Germline-derived CDR1 and CDR2 are LNHDA and SQIVND (reference sequence). CDR3 DNA sequence: TGTGCCAGTGTACTCTCGGGGTTGAACACTGAAGCTTTCTTT. This gives the protein CASVLSGLNTEAFF.

The chain couples TRBV11-1 to TRBJ1-4; the match to TRBD1 covers 10 bases. The CDR3 contains 14 residues. Trimming at V came to 5 bases and at J to 7 bases, leaving 4 bases not matched to a gene. Germline CDR1 and CDR2: SGHAT and FQDESV (reference sequence). CDR3 sequence: CASSPGTGVEKLFF. CDR3 in DNA: TGTGCCAGCAGCCCCGGGACAGGGGTTGAAAAACTGTTTTTT.

The gene calls are TRBV4-3 and TRBJ2-1; maybe TRBD1 (5 bases). The V end was cut by 1 base, the J end by 9 bases, with 13 bases between. Looked up from germline, CDR1 is LGHNA and CDR2 is YSLEER. CDR3 length: 14 amino acids. Here the CDR3 DNA reads TGCGCCAGCAGCCAAGCACCCAGGGTGGGTGAGCAGTTCTTC. Encoded protein: CASSQAPRVGEQFF.

V is TRBV5-1 and J is TRBJ2-2; D remains ambiguous. The CDR3 has 13 amino acids. V shed 0 bases and J shed 5 bases, with 5 bases lying between them. Germline assignment: CDR1 SGHRS and CDR2 YFSETQ. CDR3 protein: CASSLVITGELFF. The CDR3 nucleotides are TGCGCCAGCAGCTTGGTTATAACCGGGGAGCTGTTTTTT.

The rearrangement links TRBV19 to TRBJ1-1; D possibly corresponds to TRBD1 (6 bases). Trimming took 4 bases from V and 11 from J, leaving 20 bases between them. CDR3 size: 14 residues. Germline CDR1 is LNHDA and CDR2 is SQIVND (reference sequence). In DNA form, the CDR3 reads TGTGCCAGTAGTAATCAGGGGACTCGAGACGCGGCTTTCTTT. It yields the protein CASSNQGTRDAAFF.

The rearrangement links TRBV4-1 to TRBJ2-5, with D tentatively TRBD2 (5 bases). CDR3 length equals 18 residues. Germline CDR1 is MGHRA and CDR2 is YSYEKL. Trimming cost V 0 bases and J 0 bases, with 17 bases left between them. The CDR3 sequence: CASSQEVGLAGYQETQYF. Here the CDR3 DNA reads TGCGCCAGCAGCCAAGAAGTTGGGCTAGCAGGATACCAAGAGACCCAGTACTTC.

The CDR3 here is CASSLDGETGEQFF. CDR3 bases: TGTGCCAGCAGCTTAGATGGGGAAACAGGTGAGCAGTTCTTC. The chain employs TRBV7-9 and TRBJ2-1; D possibly corresponds to TRBD1 (5 bases). V shed 1 base and J shed 9 bases, with 13 bases lying between them. The V gene's germline CDR1 is SEHNR and CDR2 FQNEAQ (reference sequence). The CDR3 covers 14 residues.

This chain connects TRBV18 to TRBJ2-6; TRBD1 aligns across 7 bases. V shed 2 bases, J shed 0 bases, and the junction held 1 base outside the gene matches. The CDR3 extends over 16 amino acids. CDR1 and CDR2 (germline): KGHSH, LQKENI. CDR3 sequence: CASSPDRVSGANVLTF. The CDR3 bases are TGTGCCAGCTCACCAGACAGGGTCTCTGGGGCCAACGTCCTGACTTTC. The whole variable domain, remainder taken from reference TRBV18 and TRBJ2-6, is NAGVMQNPRHLVRRRGQEARLRCSPMKGHSHVYWYRQLPEEGLKFMVYLQKENIIDESGMPKERFSAEFPKEGPSILRIQQVVRGDSAAYFCASSPDRVSGANVLTFGAGSRLTVL.

The J gene is TRBJ2-4, the V gene TRBV19; 9 bases map to TRBD1. The CDR3 spans 14 residues. The V and J ends lost 9 bases and 4 bases, in that order; junction bases with no gene match: 7. Germline CDR1 reads LNHDA; CDR2 reads SQIVND (reference sequence). DNA for the CDR3: TGTGCCAGCGCCCCGGGACAGGGAAAAAACATTCAGTACTTC. Its protein is CASAPGQGKNIQYF.

This chain joins TRBV6-1 and TRBJ2-1; TRBD1 matches at 9 bases. CDR1 MNHNS and CDR2 SASEGT come from the germline V gene. After removal of 5 bases from V and 8 bases from J, the junction contained 4 bases not matched to a gene. The CDR3 is 13 amino acids. The DNA for the CDR3 is TGTGCCAGCAGTCGGACAGGGGTCTATGAGCAGTTCTTC. Encoded protein: CASSRTGVYEQFF.

The V call is TRBV2, the J call TRBJ2-7; 11 bases line up with TRBD2. V trimming: 7 bases; J trimming: 4 bases; junction bases outside the gene matches: 9. CDR3 length: 15 residues. The germline gives CDR1 SNHLY, CDR2 FYNNEI. CDR3 sequence (DNA): TGTGCCAGCAAGGTAACTAGCGGGGGCCTTTACGAGCAGTACTTC. Protein: CASKVTSGGLYEQYF. The full variable domain, rest sourced from reference TRBV2 and TRBJ2-7, is EPEVTQTPSHQVTQMGQEVILRCVPISNHLYFYWYRQILGQKVEFLVSFYNNEISEKSEIFDDQFSVERPDGSNFTLKIRSTKLEDSAMYFCASKVTSGGLYEQYFGPGTRLTVT.

This clone was recorded a few times. The chain carries TRBV6-5 and TRBJ2-1; D possibly matches TRBD1 or TRBD2 (5 bases each). This CDR3 spans 15 amino acids. The V gene's germline CDR1 is MNHEY and CDR2 SVGAGI. Trimming shortened V by 2 bases and J by 8 bases, and 16 bases separated the two germline ends. The CDR3 sequence is CASSYVRVMGDEQFF. The CDR3 nucleotides are TGTGCCAGCAGTTACGTCCGGGTGATGGGGGATGAGCAGTTCTTC.